This T cell receptor (beta chain) was profiled in a study of control samples from healthy donors and cancer patients. V shed 5 bases, J shed 11 bases, and the junction held 12 bases outside the gene matches. CDR3 size: 14 residues. CDR1 and CDR2 (germline): MNHEY, SVGEGT. TCRdb's copy holds only in-frame clones and misses some; the assay was immunoSEQ multiplex PCR. The sample has some 90,000 clones, 91% seen once; the top ten hold approximately 1%. The sample consisted of blood. This receptor was identified in a woman aged 30 to 39 in good health. The chain uses TRBV6-2 or TRBV6-3 and TRBJ1-1; 9 nucleotides line up with TRBD1. Here the CDR3 DNA reads TGTGCCAGCAGTGAGGGACAGGGCGGGAGGAGGGCTTTCTTT. Translated, it gives CASSEGQGGRRAFF.